This note documents a single T cell receptor (beta chain) sequence. Its antigen is as yet unknown. This CDR3 has 15 amino acids. The V and J ends lost 6 bases and 4 bases, in that order; junction bases with no gene match: 8. Germline CDR1 and CDR2: MDHEN and SYDVKM. These data belong to a study of radiation and T cells in renal cell carcinoma. On the study more broadly: Nephrectomy followed 15 Gy stereotactic body radiation by 4 weeks.

Study-level points and caveats: Baseline intratumoral clonotype presence is unknown without pretreatment biopsies. Top tumor clonotypes rose in blood 2 weeks post-radiation, then contracted.

Time point reported: blood 2 weeks post-SBRT. The treatment: 15 Gy SBRT to primary tumor, nephrectomy 4 weeks later. Clear cell pathology was present in this patient's renal cell carcinoma. Sequencing was performed with immunoSEQ multiplex PCR; in TCRdb, only in-frame clones are kept and a portion is missing. Here the sample spans approximately 79,000 clones, roughly 87% being singletons. This receptor was taken from a man in his 60s with renal cell carcinoma. Sequencing was performed on blood, taken from a patient whose treatment included radiotherapy and nephrectomy. The rearrangement joins TRBV28 to TRBJ1-4; 7 nucleotides match TRBD1. CDR3 amino acids: CASSSRGADNEKLFF. Here the CDR3 DNA reads TGTGCCAGCAGCTCCAGGGGGGCGGATAATGAAAAACTGTTTTTT.